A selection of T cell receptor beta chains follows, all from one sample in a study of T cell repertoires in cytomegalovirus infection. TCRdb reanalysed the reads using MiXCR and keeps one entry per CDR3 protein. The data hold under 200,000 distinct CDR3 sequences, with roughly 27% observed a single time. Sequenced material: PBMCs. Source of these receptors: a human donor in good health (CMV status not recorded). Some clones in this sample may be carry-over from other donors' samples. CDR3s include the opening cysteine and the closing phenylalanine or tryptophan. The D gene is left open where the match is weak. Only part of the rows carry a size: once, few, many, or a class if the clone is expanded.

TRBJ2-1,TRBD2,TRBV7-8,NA,CASSHPSGGASSYNEQFF,TGTGCCAGCAGCCACCCTAGCGGGGGGGCGAGCTCCTACAATGAGCAGTTCTTC
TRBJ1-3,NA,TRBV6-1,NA,CASTLSATSSGNTIYF,TGTGCCAGCACCCTCAGCGCGACCAGCTCTGGAAACACCATATATTTT
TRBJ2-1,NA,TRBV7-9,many,CASSPRGQAYNEQFF,TGTGCCAGCAGCCCGCGTGGGCAGGCCTACAATGAGCAGTTCTTC
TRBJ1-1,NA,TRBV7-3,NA,CASSTGQRHTEAFF,TGTGCCAGCAGCACCGGACAGCGCCACACTGAAGCTTTCTTT
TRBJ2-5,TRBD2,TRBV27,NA,CASSLSSSGGGETQYF,TGTGCCAGCAGTTTATCGTCATCGGGGGGGGGTGAGACCCAGTACTTC
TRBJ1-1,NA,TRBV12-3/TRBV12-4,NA,CASSSDWETEAFF,TGTGCCAGCAGTTCGGATTGGGAAACTGAAGCTTTCTTT
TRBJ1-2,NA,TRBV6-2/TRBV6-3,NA,CASRNQGDGYTF,TGTGCCAGCAGGAATCAGGGAGATGGCTACACCTTC
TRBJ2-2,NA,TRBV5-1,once,CASTHGQPMNTGELFF,TGCGCCAGCACGCACGGACAGCCAATGAACACCGGGGAGCTGTTTTTT
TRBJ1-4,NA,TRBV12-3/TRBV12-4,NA,CASSPDTVEEKLFF,TGTGCCAGCAGTCCGGACACGGTCGAGGAAAAACTGTTTTTT
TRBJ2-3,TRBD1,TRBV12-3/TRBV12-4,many,CASSLLGQGHTQYF,TGTGCCAGCAGTCTCTTAGGACAGGGTCATACGCAGTATTTT
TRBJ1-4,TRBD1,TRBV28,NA,CASSLQKLQPGGGLEKLFF,TGTGCCAGCAGCCTACAAAAACTCCAGCCAGGGGGCGGATTGGAAAAACTGTTTTTT
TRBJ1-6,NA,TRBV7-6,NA,CASSLDLQGFSPLHF,TGTGCCAGCAGCTTAGATCTCCAGGGTTTTTCACCCCTCCACTTT
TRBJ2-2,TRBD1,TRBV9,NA,CASSIRRDRFENTGELFF,TGTGCCAGCAGCATCCGCCGGGACAGGTTCGAGAACACCGGGGAGCTGTTTTTT
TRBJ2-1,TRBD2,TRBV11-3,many,CASSNIVGTSGIGGYNEQFF,TGTGCCAGCAGCAATATAGTCGGGACTAGCGGGATAGGAGGCTACAATGAGCAGTTCTTC
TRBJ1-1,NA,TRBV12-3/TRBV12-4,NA,CASSFLGSEAFF,TGTGCCAGCAGTTTCTTAGGCTCGGAAGCTTTCTTT
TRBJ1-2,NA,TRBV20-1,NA,CSARDLGDSGYTF,TGCAGTGCTAGAGATCTAGGGGATTCTGGCTACACCTTC
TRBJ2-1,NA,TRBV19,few,CASSIAGHSSYNEQFF,TGTGCCAGTAGTATCGCGGGCCACAGCTCCTACAATGAGCAGTTCTTC
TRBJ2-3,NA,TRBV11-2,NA,CASSLAQGTDTQYF,TGTGCCAGCAGCTTAGCACAGGGCACAGATACGCAGTATTTT
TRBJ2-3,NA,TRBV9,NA,CASSVVGVRTDTQYF,TGTGCCAGCAGCGTAGTAGGGGTGAGGACAGATACGCAGTATTTT
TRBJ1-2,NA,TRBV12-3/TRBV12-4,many,CASSPSGASYGYTF,TGTGCCAGCAGCCCCAGTGGCGCGAGCTATGGCTACACCTTC
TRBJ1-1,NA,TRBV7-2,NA,CASSQSGGVSEAFF,TGTGCCAGCAGCCAGAGCGGGGGGGTGTCTGAAGCTTTCTTT
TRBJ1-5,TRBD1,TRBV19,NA,CASKPGQANQPQHF,TGTGCCAGTAAGCCGGGACAGGCTAATCAGCCCCAGCATTTT
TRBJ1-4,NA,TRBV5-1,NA,CASSLDDGNEKLFF,TGCGCCAGCAGCTTGGATGACGGTAATGAAAAACTGTTTTTT
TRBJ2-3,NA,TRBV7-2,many,CASSFGPGTDTQYF,TGTGCCAGCAGCTTTGGTCCAGGCACAGATACGCAGTATTTT
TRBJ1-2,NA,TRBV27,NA,CASSRHPLDYGYTF,TGTGCCAGCAGCCGCCACCCTCTAGACTATGGCTACACCTTC
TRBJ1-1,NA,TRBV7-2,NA,CASSSPRGGQVEAFF,TGTGCCAGCAGCTCCCCACGAGGGGGGCAGGTTGAAGCTTTCTTT
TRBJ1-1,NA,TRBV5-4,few,CASSSGQRGTEAFF,TGTGCCAGCAGCTCGGGACAAAGGGGCACTGAAGCTTTCTTT
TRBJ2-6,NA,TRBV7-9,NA,CASSLGGVGTGANVLTF,TGTGCCAGCAGCTTAGGAGGGGTGGGGACTGGGGCCAACGTCCTGACTTTC
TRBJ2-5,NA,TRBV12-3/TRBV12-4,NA,CASSPSRGVSGTQYF,TGTGCCAGCAGTCCTTCTAGGGGGGTCTCGGGGACCCAGTACTTC
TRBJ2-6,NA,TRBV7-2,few,CASSPDGVSGANVLTF,TGTGCCAGCAGCCCCGACGGAGTCTCTGGGGCCAACGTCCTGACTTTC
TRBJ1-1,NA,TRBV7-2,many,CASSRGVDTEAFF,TGTGCCAGCAGCCGGGGGGTCGACACTGAAGCTTTCTTT
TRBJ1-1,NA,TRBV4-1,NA,CASSQEGKGVTEAFF,TGCGCCAGCAGCCAAGAGGGAAAGGGGGTAACTGAAGCTTTCTTT
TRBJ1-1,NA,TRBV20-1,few,CSARGWGRGTEAFF,TGCAGTGCTAGAGGTTGGGGTAGGGGCACTGAAGCTTTCTTT
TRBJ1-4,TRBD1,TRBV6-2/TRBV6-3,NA,CASSPGQISTNEKLFF,TGTGCCAGCAGCCCGGGACAGATTTCAACTAATGAAAAACTGTTTTTT
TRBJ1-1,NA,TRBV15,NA,CATSRDPGLGTEAFF,TGTGCCACCAGCAGAGATCCAGGGTTGGGCACTGAAGCTTTCTTT
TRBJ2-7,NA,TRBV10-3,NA,CAISESPFGGDYEQYF,TGTGCCATCAGTGAGTCCCCGTTCGGAGGGGATTACGAGCAGTACTTC
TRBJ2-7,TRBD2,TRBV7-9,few,CASSSRLAGGSSSYEQYF,TGTGCCAGCAGCTCTCGACTAGCGGGGGGCTCCAGCTCCTACGAGCAGTACTTC